This TCR beta chain was profiled in a study of human T cells and chemical hapten exposure. Whole-study results and caveats: The formation of large CDR3 similarity clusters by expanded TCRs significantly exceeded that of controls.

In regard to this clonotype: Its antigen is undetermined. A much larger clone lies a single base off, so this may be a read error.

Trimming removed 3 bases from V and 3 bases from J, with 27 bases in between. From germline, CDR1 is GTSNPN and CDR2 SVGIG (reference sequence). This CDR3 has 18 residues. Time point here: patch test 2, 6 weeks after DPC sensitization. Described treatment: therapeutic diphenylcyclopropenone sensitization with weekly scalp DPC. Unfractionated whole blood yielded total RNA. In the original workflow: The median was approximately 89,000 TCRs per sample, ranging roughly 23,224 to 690,600. Via MiXCR, TCRdb re-called the RACE reads, giving one row per CDR3 protein. The V and J calls shown here were made by TCRdb, not taken from the authors' results. The table records roughly 92,000 distinct CDR3 sequences, around 10% of them present only once.

The origin of this receptor is a woman between 35 and 50 years old with alopecia areata. Some clones in this sample may be carry-over from other donors' samples. The rearrangement uses TRBV30 and TRBJ2-7; TRBD2 is a possible D gene (5 bases). This specimen consisted of whole blood, obtained in connection with sensitization to the hapten diphenylcyclopropenone (DPC). This CDR3 reads CAWSGVASIENRHYEQYF. In DNA, the CDR3 is TGTGCCTGGAGCGGAGTGGCTAGCATAGAAAATAGACACTACGAGCAGTACTTC. The full variable domain, its missing parts supplied by reference TRBV30 and TRBJ2-7, is SQTIHQWPATLVQPVGSPLSLECTVEGTSNPNLYWYRQAAGRGLQLLFYSVGIGQISSEVPQNLSASRPQDRQFILSSKKLLLSDSGFYLCAWSGVASIENRHYEQYFGPGTRLTVT.